This T cell receptor beta chain stems from a study of CXCR3-negative and CXCR3-positive naive CD8 T cells. Whole-study findings and limits: The study found more hydrophobic TRB CDR3s in CXCR3-positive naive cells than in CXCR3-negative naive cells.

The method, 5' RACE with UMI labels, was used to prepare the TRB cDNA libraries. For each CDR3 protein, TCRdb gives one entry from its re-call of the 5' RACE reads, without DNA. Its table records about 50,000 distinct CDR3 sequences. Comments on this clonotype: Its antigen is currently unknown.

The TCR originated in a human donor in good health. Some clones in this sample may be carry-over from other donors' samples. The sequenced sample consisted of naive CXCR3+ CD8+ T cells from blood. Subset indicated: CD45RO-CCR7+CD27+CD95- naive CD8+ T cells expressing CXCR3 (TNR3+).

The CDR3 is CASSPTAGAYEQYF. The chain uses TRBV27 and TRBJ2-7; TCRdb names TRBD1, which stays unverified in the absence of DNA. This CDR3 contains 14 residues. CDR1 and CDR2 (germline): MNHEY, SMNVEV (reference sequence).